The 25 T cell receptor beta chains presented below share a single source sample, sequenced in a study of blood T cell repertoires in COVID-19. This table comes from immunoSEQ multiplex PCR, and its TCRdb copy is limited to in-frame clones, with some not included. The sample lists about 370,000 clones; roughly nine tenths were seen once. The sequenced sample consisted of PBMCs or T cells enriched from blood (not recorded which). The source is a man aged 18 to 30 who had recovered from COVID-19.

This clone was seen once. This chain joins TRBV7-9 and TRBJ2-7; TRBD1 matches at 9 bases. V trimming: 5 bases; J trimming: 1 base; junction bases outside the gene matches: 6. This CDR3 is 15 amino acids long. In germline, CDR1 is SEHNR, CDR2 FQNEAQ (reference sequence). This chain's CDR3 is CASSVGTGRSYEQYF. For the CDR3, the DNA is TGTGCCAGCAGCGTCGGGACAGGGAGATCCTACGAGCAGTACTTC.

This rearrangement joins TRBV15 to TRBJ1-4; D remains unclear. This CDR3 spans 12 amino acids. Trimming took off 0 bases at V and 10 bases at J, with 6 bases between the two ends. CDR1 is LNHNV and CDR2 is YYDKDF in the germline V gene (reference sequence). The CDR3 DNA is TGTGCCACCAGCAGAGACAGAGGAAAACTGTTTTTT. This gives the protein CATSRDRGKLFF.

This clone showed up just once. The V call is TRBV18, the J call TRBJ2-7, with a possible D match to TRBD1 (5 bases). The CDR3 contains 12 residues. The germline gives CDR1 KGHSH, CDR2 LQKENI. Trimming shortened V by 2 bases and J by 5 bases, and 7 bases separated the two germline ends. CDR3 in DNA: TGTGCCAGCTCACCAGAGACAGACGAGCAGTACTTC. Translating gives CASSPETDEQYF.

J is TRBJ2-5 and V is TRBV18; 7 bases are a match to TRBD2. The length of the CDR3 is 15 residues. V gave up 2 bases and J gave up 5 bases; unmatched junction bases: 8. Germline loops: CDR1 KGHSH, CDR2 LQKENI. As DNA, the CDR3 is TGTGCCAGCTCACCATCGGGCGGGGGAGGCGAGACCCAGTACTTC. It yields the protein CASSPSGGGGETQYF.

The gene calls are TRBV27 and TRBJ2-7, with TRBD2 as a possible D gene (5 bases). V was trimmed by 7 bases and J by 3 bases, leaving 19 bases between them. This CDR3 is built from 15 residues. Germline assignment: CDR1 MNHEY and CDR2 SMNVEV (reference sequence). The CDR3 loop is CASILRVGGFYEQYF. For the CDR3, the DNA is TGTGCCAGCATCTTGCGGGTGGGCGGGTTCTACGAGCAGTACTTC.

V is TRBV5-1 and J is TRBJ2-3, with 7 bases lining up with TRBD2. Germline trimming cut 0 bases from V and 2 bases from J; bases unmatched to any gene: 6. CDR1 and CDR2 from the germline V gene are SGHRS and YFSETQ. CDR3 length: 16 residues. CDR3 amino acids: CASSLGLAVVTDTQYF. The DNA for the CDR3 is TGCGCCAGCAGCTTGGGGCTAGCGGTCGTCACAGATACGCAGTATTTT.

This clone was counted only a few times. The sample carries other DNA sequences with the same CDR3. The chain links TRBV18 to TRBJ2-2; 8 bases are shared with TRBD1. With 0 bases clipped from V and 5 bases from J, the junction kept 2 bases outside the gene matches. The germline gives CDR1 KGHSH, CDR2 LQKENI. The CDR3 length is 15 residues. CDR3: CASSPPRTGTGELFF. CDR3 coding DNA: TGTGCCAGCTCACCACCTCGGACAGGGACCGGGGAGCTGTTTTTT.

Of note for this clone: Other DNA sequences in this specimen translate into the identical CDR3. The chain recombines TRBV7-2 with TRBJ1-1; 7 bases align to TRBD1. V trimming: 6 bases; J trimming: 2 bases; junction bases outside the gene matches: 6. CDR3 length equals 14 residues. CDR1 is SGHTA and CDR2 is FQGNSA in the germline V gene. DNA for the CDR3: TGTGCCAGCAGTCCCGGGACAGCAAACACTGAAGCTTTCTTT. Its protein product is CASSPGTANTEAFF. The full variable domain, rest sourced from reference TRBV7-2 and TRBJ1-1, is GAGVSQSPSNKVTEKGKDVELRCDPISGHTALYWYRQSLGQGLEFLIYFQGNSAPDKSGLPSDRFSAERTGGSVSTLTIQRTQQEDSAVYLCASSPGTANTEAFFGQGTRLTVV.

V and J are TRBV5-1 and TRBJ2-5; D gene unclear. The CDR3 totals 14 residues. CDR1 and CDR2 (germline): SGHRS, YFSETQ. Trimming shortened V by 1 base and J by 2 bases, and 9 bases separated the two germline ends. The CDR3 here is CASSLMSTQETQYF. The CDR3 DNA reads as TGCGCCAGCAGCTTGATGTCAACTCAAGAGACCCAGTACTTC.

The V call is TRBV25-1, the J call TRBJ2-1, with no clear D. CDR3 length equals 13 residues. Trimming removed 3 bases at V and 4 bases at J, with 7 bases between. The germline V gene encodes CDR1 MGHDK and CDR2 SYGVNS. CDR3 residues: CASSEVGYNEQFF. DNA for the CDR3: TGTGCCAGCAGTGAGGTCGGTTACAATGAGCAGTTCTTC.

The chain joins TRBV4-3 to TRBJ1-2, with D maybe TRBD1 (6 bases). The germline CDR1 and CDR2 sequences are LGHNA and YSLEER. Trimming took 3 bases from V and 4 from J, leaving 12 bases between them. This CDR3 has 14 amino acids. The CDR3 loop is CASSHYRETYGYTF. As DNA, the CDR3 is TGCGCCAGCAGCCACTACAGGGAAACCTATGGCTACACCTTC.

For this clone: Within the sample, other DNA sequences also encode this same CDR3. The chain links TRBV28 to TRBJ1-1; 7 nucleotides match TRBD1. The CDR3 covers 14 residues. Per the germline V gene, CDR1 is MDHEN and CDR2 is SYDVKM. With V trimmed by 6 bases and J by 0 bases, 4 bases remained unmatched. CDR3 region: CASSSGQLNTEAFF. The CDR3 DNA follows: TGTGCCAGCAGCTCGGGACAGCTGAACACTGAAGCTTTCTTT. Supplemented by reference TRBV28 and TRBJ1-1, the full variable domain reads DVKVTQSSRYLVKRTGEKVFLECVQDMDHENMFWYRQDPGLGLRLIYFSYDVKMKEKGDIPEGYSVSREKKERFSLILESASTNQTSMYLCASSSGQLNTEAFFGQGTRLTVV.

The chain carries TRBV15 and TRBJ2-3; TRBD1 matches 7 bases. The CDR3 is made up of 17 amino acids. Germline V lookup: CDR1 LNHNV, CDR2 YYDKDF (reference sequence). J lost 6 bases, V lost 0 bases, and 12 bases had no gene match. CDR3 protein: CATSRDGQGTDSDTQYF. The CDR3 DNA reads as TGTGCCACCAGCAGAGATGGTCAAGGGACAGATTCGGATACGCAGTATTTT. The full variable domain, rest sourced from reference TRBV15 and TRBJ2-3, is DAMVIQNPRYQVTQFGKPVTLSCSQTLNHNVMYWYQQKSSQAPKLLFHYYDKDFNNEADTPDNFQSRRPNTSFCFLDIRSPGLGDTAMYLCATSRDGQGTDSDTQYFGPGTRLTVL.

The chain recombines TRBV28 with TRBJ1-5, with TRBD1 matching 8 bases. This CDR3 spans 15 amino acids. V trimming: 6 bases; J trimming: 7 bases; junction bases outside the gene matches: 11. Germline values: CDR1 MDHEN, CDR2 SYDVKM. For the CDR3, the DNA is TGTGCCAGCAGACAGGACAGGGCTGGTAGACAGCCCCAGCATTTT. Protein: CASRQDRAGRQPQHF.

The rearrangement links TRBV7-3 to TRBJ2-1; 7 bases align to TRBD1. The CDR3 totals 15 residues. The ends lost 5 bases at V and 5 bases at J; junction bases unmatched: 9. Germline V gene sequence: CDR1 SGHTA, CDR2 FQGTGA. The CDR3 protein is CASSRGPTGNNEQFF. CDR3 coding DNA: TGTGCCAGCAGCCGCGGCCCGACAGGGAACAATGAGCAGTTCTTC.

This CDR3 is CASSSYPEGGEQFF. CDR3 in DNA: TGTGCCAGCAGCTCCTATCCCGAGGGAGGTGAGCAGTTCTTC. The V gene is TRBV7-7, the J gene TRBJ2-1, with TRBD2 as a possible D gene (6 bases). Deletions cut 4 bases from V and 9 bases from J, with 16 bases between. CDR1 and CDR2 (germline): SSHAT, FNYEAQ (reference sequence). The CDR3 loop spans 14 amino acids. The whole variable domain, filled in from reference TRBV7-7 and TRBJ2-1, reads GAGVSQSPRYKVTKRGQDVTLRCDPISSHATLYWYQQALGQGPEFLTYFNYEAQPDKSGLPSDRFSAERPEGSISTLTIQRTEQRDSAMYRCASSSYPEGGEQFFGPGTRLTVL.

A few counts support this clone. CDR3 in DNA: TGTGCCAGCAGCCTCTATAAGGGACAAGGGTCTGGAAACACCATATATTTT. Translating gives CASSLYKGQGSGNTIYF. This rearrangement joins TRBV14 to TRBJ1-3, with D maybe TRBD1 (6 bases). V was pared by 4 bases and J by 1 base, with 17 bases between. The CDR3 has 17 residues. Looked up from germline, CDR1 is SGHDN and CDR2 is FVKESK.

V and J are TRBV7-3 and TRBJ1-6; no clear D. There are 17 residues in the CDR3. Trimming pared 1 base from V and 2 bases from J, leaving 12 bases between. CDR1 and CDR2 (germline): SGHTA, FQGTGA. DNA for the CDR3: TGTGCCAGCAGCTTAAGTGGAGCCGGGACCTATAATTCACCCCTCCACTTT. Translated, it gives CASSLSGAGTYNSPLHF.

The sample holds one count of this clone. V usage is TRBV28 and J usage is TRBJ2-6, with TRBD1 identical over 9 bases. CDR3 length equals 15 residues. Germline V gene lookup returns CDR1 MDHEN and CDR2 SYDVKM. V gave up 4 bases and J gave up 2 bases; unmatched junction bases: 0. The CDR3 here is CASSWTGAGANVLTF. The CDR3 coding sequence is TGTGCCAGCAGTTGGACAGGGGCTGGGGCCAACGTCCTGACTTTC.

The V and J genes are TRBV5-1 and TRBJ1-1, with 7 nucleotides matching TRBD1. With 0 bases clipped from V and 4 bases from J, the junction kept 6 bases outside the gene matches. Germline values: CDR1 SGHRS, CDR2 YFSETQ. The length of the CDR3 is 15 residues. The CDR3: CASSLGSPGGTEAFF. CDR3 nucleotide sequence: TGCGCCAGCAGCTTGGGTAGCCCAGGGGGCACTGAAGCTTTCTTT.

This clone occurred once. This same CDR3 is encoded by further DNA sequences in the sample. The J gene is TRBJ1-1, the V gene TRBV18; D might be TRBD1 (5 bases). Trimming shortened V by 6 bases and J by 1 base, and 9 bases separated the two germline ends. The CDR3 runs 13 residues. CDR1 KGHSH and CDR2 LQKENI come from the germline V gene. The CDR3 loop is CASSTGENTEAFF. CDR3 sequence (DNA): TGTGCCAGCTCTACAGGCGAGAACACTGAAGCTTTCTTT.

The chain joins TRBV3-1 (or the pseudogene TRBV3-2) to TRBJ2-1; TRBD2 matches 12 bases. Germline V gene lookup returns CDR1 LGHDT and CDR2 YNNKEL (reference sequence). Trimming cost V 3 bases and J 8 bases; bases outside gene matches: 5. This CDR3 region has 15 residues. The CDR3 DNA sequence: TGTGCCAGCAGCCACGGACTAGCGGGACTAGATGAGCAGTTCTTC. The encoded protein is CASSHGLAGLDEQFF.

The chain joins TRBV12-3 or TRBV12-4 to TRBJ2-2, with a possible D match to TRBD1 (6 bases). Trimming took 3 bases from V and 6 from J, leaving 8 bases between them. The CDR3 has 13 amino acids. The CDR3 coding sequence is TGTGCCAGCAGTTTCAAGGGGGCCGGGGAGCTGTTTTTT. Translated: CASSFKGAGELFF.

The chain uses TRBV7-6 and TRBJ2-3, with 9 bases fitting TRBD2. This CDR3 is 16 amino acids long. CDR1 and CDR2 (germline): SGHVS, FNYEAQ. V dropped 5 bases and J dropped 0; count of bases not matched to a gene: 6. The CDR3 DNA is TGTGCCAGCAGCCCACAAGCGGGAGGAAGCACAGATACGCAGTATTTT. It specifies CASSPQAGGSTDTQYF.

The chain links TRBV21-1 to TRBJ1-5; the table names TRBD1, a call not compared with the DNA. TRBV21-1 constitutes a pseudogene. The CDR3 contains 14 residues. The CDR3 here is CASSRTGNNQPQHF. The CDR3, as DNA: TGTGCCAGCAGTAGGACAGGGAATAATCAGCCCCAGCATTTT.